This T cell receptor beta chain was observed in a study of early T cells in non-severe SARS-CoV-2 infection. Study details: Alpha and beta chains were unpaired, from unsorted whole-blood bulk RNA. Study observations and caveats: Anti-spike CD8 responses were favored in VDJdb matching, and private and CD4 specificities were missed.

Many counts were recorded for this clonotype. Its antigen remains unidentified. This CDR3 spans 12 amino acids. V gave up 5 bases and J gave up 1 base, with 5 bases separating them. The germline V gene encodes CDR1 SGHVS and CDR2 FNYEAQ. Tagging with unique molecular identifiers was applied to individual cDNA molecules. TCRdb redid the calling of the 5' RACE reads with MiXCR, one entry per CDR3 protein. The data contain tens of thousands of distinct CDR3 sequences, less than 5.5% of them singletons. The chain couples TRBV7-6 to TRBJ1-2; D remains ambiguous. What was sequenced was whole blood. This TCR derives from an adult who was a healthcare worker with PCR-confirmed SARS-CoV-2 infection or an uninfected control (not recorded which). The DNA of the CDR3 is TGTGCCAGCAGCCCTCTTAACTATGGCTACACCTTC. Protein product: CASSPLNYGYTF. Complete variable domain (other parts from reference TRBV7-6 and TRBJ1-2): GAGVSQSPRYKVTKRGQDVALRCDPISGHVSLYWYRQALGQGPEFLTYFNYEAQQDKSGLPNDRFSAERPEGSISTLTIQRTEQRDSAMYRCASSPLNYGYTFGSGTRLTVV.